What follows are 3 T cell receptor beta chains derived from one specimen sequenced in a study of human T cells and chemical hapten exposure. Sample time point: healthy volunteer bleed at 2 weeks. Unseparated into fractions, whole blood served as the source from which total RNA was extracted. TCRdb re-derived calls from the RACE reads in MiXCR, one entry per CDR3 protein. The table includes 130,000 or so distinct CDR3 sequences, more than 7.5% detected once. Source material: whole blood. The origin of the receptors is a male donor in good health. Some clones in this sample may be carry-over from other donors' samples.

The chain joins TRBV7-9 to TRBJ2-1, with D maybe TRBD2 (5 bases). Germline CDR1 and CDR2: SEHNR and FQNEAQ (reference sequence). V dropped 5 bases and J dropped 2 bases, with 10 bases sitting between them. The CDR3 extends over 14 amino acids. The CDR3 reads CASSVSVAYNEQFF. The CDR3, as DNA: TGTGCCAGCAGCGTTAGCGTCGCCTACAATGAGCAGTTCTTC.

V is TRBV12-3 or TRBV12-4 and J is TRBJ2-5; D is undetermined. The V end was cut by 3 bases, the J end by 1 base, with 6 bases between. The CDR3 totals 13 residues. CDR3 sequence (DNA): TGTGCCAGCAGTTTTCGAGCCCAAGAGACCCAGTACTTC. The encoded protein is CASSFRAQETQYF.

This chain uses TRBV10-3 with TRBJ2-7; D not certain. Germline loops: CDR1 ENHRY, CDR2 SYGVKD. V was pared by 0 bases and J by 5 bases, with 8 bases between. The CDR3 sequence is 13 residues long. The CDR3 sequence: CAISESKENEQYF. CDR3 nucleotides: TGTGCCATCAGTGAGTCGAAAGAGAACGAGCAGTACTTC.